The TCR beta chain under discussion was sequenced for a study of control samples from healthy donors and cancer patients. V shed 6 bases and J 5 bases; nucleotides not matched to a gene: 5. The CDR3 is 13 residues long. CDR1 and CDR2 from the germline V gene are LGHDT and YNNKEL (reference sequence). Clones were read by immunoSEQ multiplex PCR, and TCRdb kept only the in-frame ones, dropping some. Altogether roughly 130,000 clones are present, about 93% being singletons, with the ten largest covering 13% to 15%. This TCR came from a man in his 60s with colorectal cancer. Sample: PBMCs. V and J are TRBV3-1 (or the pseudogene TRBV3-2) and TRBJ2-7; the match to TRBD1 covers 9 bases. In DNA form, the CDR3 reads TGTGCCAGCAGGGGACAGGGAATCCACGAGCAGTACTTC. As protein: CASRGQGIHEQYF.